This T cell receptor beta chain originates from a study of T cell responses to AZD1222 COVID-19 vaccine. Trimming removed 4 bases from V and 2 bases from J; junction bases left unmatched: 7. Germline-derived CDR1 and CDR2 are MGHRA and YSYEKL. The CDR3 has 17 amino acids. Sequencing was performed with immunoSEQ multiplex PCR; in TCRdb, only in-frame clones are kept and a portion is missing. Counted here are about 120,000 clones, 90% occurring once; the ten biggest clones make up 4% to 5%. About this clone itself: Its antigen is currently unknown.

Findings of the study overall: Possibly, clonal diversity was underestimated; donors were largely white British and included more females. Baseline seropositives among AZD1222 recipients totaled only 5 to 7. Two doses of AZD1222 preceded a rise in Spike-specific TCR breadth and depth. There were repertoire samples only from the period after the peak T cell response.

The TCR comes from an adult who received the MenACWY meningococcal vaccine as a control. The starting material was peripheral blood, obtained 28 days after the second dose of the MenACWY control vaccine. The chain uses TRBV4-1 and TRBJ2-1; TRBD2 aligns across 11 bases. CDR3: CASSPRGTSGAYNEQFF. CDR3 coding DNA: TGCGCCAGCAGCCCCAGGGGGACTAGCGGCGCCTACAATGAGCAGTTCTTC.